This T cell receptor beta chain was recovered during a study of T-cell reconstitution after alpha-beta-depleted transplantation in children. This clonotype was counted a few times. This CDR3 comprises 16 residues. The V gene lost 4 bases and the J gene lost 3 bases, with 17 bases spanning the gap. The germline CDR1 and CDR2 sequences are SGHNT and YENEEA. Unique molecular identifiers were built into the TCRbeta library. One entry per CDR3 protein, called by TCRdb with MiXCR from the PCR reads. The table has about 300,000 distinct CDR3 sequences, about a tenth seen once. The source of this sequence is a boy under three years old with acute myeloid leukemia, due to receive a stem cell transplant. The chain uses TRBV11-3 and TRBJ2-3, with D possibly matching TRBD1 (8 bases). Sequences were derived from PBMCs, sampled before TCRalphabeta/CD19-depleted stem cell transplant. CDR3 bases: TGTGCCAGCAGCTCCGAAACAGGGGGGGTTACAGATACGCAGTATTTT. It codes for CASSSETGGVTDTQYF.